Below, 10 T cell receptor beta chains from the same sample are listed, as sequenced in a study of T-cell reconstitution after alpha-beta-depleted transplantation in children. Using unique molecular identifiers, the investigators prepared the TCRbeta library. MiXCR, run by TCRdb on the PCR reads, gives a single entry per CDR3 protein. The sample holds about 980,000 distinct CDR3 sequences, roughly 29% seen once. The sequences come from PBMCs, mostly from graft donor cells, collected 360 days after TCRalphabeta/CD19-depleted stem cell transplant. Every receptor here comes from a boy younger than two who had a stem cell transplant for SCID, so the T cells may come from the graft donor.

This clonotype has just one count. The V and J genes are TRBV12-3 or TRBV12-4 and TRBJ2-4, with D hard to call. V gave up 7 bases and J gave up 0 bases, with 10 bases separating them. The CDR3 totals 14 residues. For the CDR3, the DNA is TGTGCCAGCATCCCCCACATAGCCAAAAACATTCAGTACTTC. This gives the protein CASIPHIAKNIQYF.

The chain uses TRBV5-1 and TRBJ2-7; the match to TRBD1 covers 8 bases. Germline lookup yields CDR1 SGHRS and CDR2 YFSETQ. V shed 8 bases, J shed 3 bases, and the junction held 7 bases outside the gene matches. The CDR3 length is 13 residues. The CDR3 DNA reads as TGCGCCAGTCAGGACAGGGTAGGCTACGAGCAGTACTTC. It translates to CASQDRVGYEQYF. The whole variable domain, filled in from reference TRBV5-1 and TRBJ2-7, reads KAGVTQTPRYLIKTRGQQVTLSCSPISGHRSVSWYQQTPGQGLQFLFEYFSETQRNKGNFPGRFSGRQFSNSRSEMNVSTLELGDSALYLCASQDRVGYEQYFGPGTRLTVT.

This clonotype was detected a few times. The gene calls are TRBV6-1 and TRBJ1-3; tentatively, D is TRBD1 (6 bases). The CDR3 spans 17 residues. Germline CDR1 is MNHNS and CDR2 is SASEGT. Trimming took off 6 bases at V and 0 bases at J, with 18 bases between the two ends. This chain's CDR3 is CASRRQANIISGNTIYF. The DNA of the CDR3 is TGTGCCAGCAGGCGACAGGCGAACATCATCTCTGGAAACACCATATATTTT.

About this clonotype: A much larger clone sits a single nucleotide away, making a read error possible. The conserved phenylalanine or tryptophan is not found at the CDR3 terminus, so this likely reflects a read error. The rearrangement uses TRBV7-3 and TRBJ1-1, with D perhaps TRBD1 (5 bases). CDR1 and CDR2 (germline): SGHTA, FQGTGA. The CDR3 is 13 amino acids. V was trimmed by 8 bases and J by 7 bases, leaving 17 bases between them. CDR3 bases: TGTGCCAGCGGGGCAGGACATACCGGTGAAGCTTTCTGT. It encodes CASGAGHTGEAFC.

About this clonotype itself: Given a much more abundant clone one base away, this may be a read error. The rearrangement uses TRBV12-3 or TRBV12-4 and TRBJ2-1, with 7 nucleotides matching TRBD2. The CDR3 contains 13 residues. The DNA of the CDR3 is TGTGCCAGCAAGCTAGCGGATTACAATGAGCAGATCTTC. Protein product: CASKLADYNEQIF.

V gene TRBV7-2 combines with J gene TRBJ2-3, with TRBD2 identical over 9 bases. Germline trimming cut 8 bases from V and 3 bases from J; bases unmatched to any gene: 12. Germline V gene lookup returns CDR1 SGHTA and CDR2 FQGNSA. The length of the CDR3 is 16 residues. CDR3 amino acids: CASARRGGGGTDTQYF. In nucleotides, the CDR3 is TGTGCCAGCGCTCGACGCGGGGGGGGCGGGACAGATACGCAGTATTTT.

This chain connects TRBV12-3 or TRBV12-4 to TRBJ2-3, with no clear D. CDR3 length: 16 residues. V shed 6 bases and J shed 2 bases, with 18 bases lying between them. CDR3 DNA sequence: TGTGCCAGCAGAAAGGACCCCCTCTGGGCCACAGATACGCAGTATTTT. Protein sequence: CASRKDPLWATDTQYF.

The chain has TRBV7-9 and TRBJ2-1; D call uncertain. This CDR3 contains 15 residues. CDR1 is SEHNR, CDR2 FQNEAQ, per germline (reference sequence). V lost 2 bases and J 0 bases, leaving 8 bases between the germline ends. CDR3 in DNA: TGTGCCAGCAGCTTAATAGACAACTCCTACAATGAGCAGTTCTTC. This codes for CASSLIDNSYNEQFF.

This clonotype came up a few times. The genes are TRBV20-1 and TRBJ2-1, with 11 bases fitting TRBD2. CDR1 is DFQATT and CDR2 is SNEGSKA in the germline V gene (reference sequence). The junction had 7 bases not matched to a gene; V was cut back by 0 bases and J by 9 bases. The CDR3 totals 15 residues. The CDR3 bases are TGCAGTGCTAGAGAGGGTAGCGGGGGGGCCTTTGAGCAGTTCTTC. Its translation is CSAREGSGGAFEQFF.

The genes are TRBV12-3 or TRBV12-4 and TRBJ1-5; D is uncertain. The V and J ends lost 9 bases and 5 bases respectively, with 11 bases between them. The CDR3 contains 12 residues. As DNA, the CDR3 is TGTGCCAGTATGACCGCCTATCAGCCCCAGCATTTT. It translates to CASMTAYQPQHF.